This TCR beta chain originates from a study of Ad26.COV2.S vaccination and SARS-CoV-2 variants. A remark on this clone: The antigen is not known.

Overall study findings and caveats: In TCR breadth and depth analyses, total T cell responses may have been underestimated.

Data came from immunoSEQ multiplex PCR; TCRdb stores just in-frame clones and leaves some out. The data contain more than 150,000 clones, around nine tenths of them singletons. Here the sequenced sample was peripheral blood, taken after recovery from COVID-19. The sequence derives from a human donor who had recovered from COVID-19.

This CDR3 reads CASSPGTSGANEQFF. The CDR3 DNA reads TGTGCCAGCAGCCCCGGGACTAGCGGAGCCAATGAGCAGTTCTTC. The chain links TRBV7-2 to TRBJ2-1, with 11 bases matching TRBD2. The CDR3 consists of 15 residues. In germline, CDR1 is SGHTA, CDR2 FQGNSA. V dropped 5 bases and J dropped 6; count of bases not matched to a gene: 6. Complete variable domain (other parts from reference TRBV7-2 and TRBJ2-1): GAGVSQSPSNKVTEKGKDVELRCDPISGHTALYWYRQSLGQGLEFLIYFQGNSAPDKSGLPSDRFSAERTGGSVSTLTIQRTQQEDSAVYLCASSPGTSGANEQFFGPGTRLTVL.